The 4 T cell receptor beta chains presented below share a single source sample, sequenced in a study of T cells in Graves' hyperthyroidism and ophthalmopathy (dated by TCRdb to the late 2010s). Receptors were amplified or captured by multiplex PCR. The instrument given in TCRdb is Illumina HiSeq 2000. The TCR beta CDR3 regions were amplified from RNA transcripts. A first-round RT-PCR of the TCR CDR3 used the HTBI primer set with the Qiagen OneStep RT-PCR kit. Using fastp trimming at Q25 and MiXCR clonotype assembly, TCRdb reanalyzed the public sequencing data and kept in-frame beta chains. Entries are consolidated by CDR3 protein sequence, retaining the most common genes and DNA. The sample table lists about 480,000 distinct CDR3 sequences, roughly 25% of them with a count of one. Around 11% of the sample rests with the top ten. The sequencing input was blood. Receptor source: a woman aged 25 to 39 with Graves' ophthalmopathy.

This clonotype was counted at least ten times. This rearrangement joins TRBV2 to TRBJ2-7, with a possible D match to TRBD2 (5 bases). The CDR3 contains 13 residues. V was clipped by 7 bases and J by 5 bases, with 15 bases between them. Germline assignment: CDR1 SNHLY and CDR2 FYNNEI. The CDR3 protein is CASMDGVSHEQYF. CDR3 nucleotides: TGTGCCAGCATGGACGGGGTATCCCACGAGCAGTACTTC.

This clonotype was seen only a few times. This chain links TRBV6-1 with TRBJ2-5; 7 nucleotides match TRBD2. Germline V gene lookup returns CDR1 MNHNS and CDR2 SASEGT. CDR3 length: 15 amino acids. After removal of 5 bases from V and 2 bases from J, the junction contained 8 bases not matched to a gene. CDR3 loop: CASSRAGVYQETQYF. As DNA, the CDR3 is TGTGCCAGCAGTCGGGCGGGGGTTTATCAAGAGACCCAGTACTTC.

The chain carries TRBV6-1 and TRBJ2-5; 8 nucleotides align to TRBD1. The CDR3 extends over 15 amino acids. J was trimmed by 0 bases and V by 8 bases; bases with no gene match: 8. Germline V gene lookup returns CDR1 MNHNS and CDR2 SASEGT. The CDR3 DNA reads TGTGCCAGCCACGGACCGACAGGGGACCAAGAGACCCAGTACTTC. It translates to CASHGPTGDQETQYF.

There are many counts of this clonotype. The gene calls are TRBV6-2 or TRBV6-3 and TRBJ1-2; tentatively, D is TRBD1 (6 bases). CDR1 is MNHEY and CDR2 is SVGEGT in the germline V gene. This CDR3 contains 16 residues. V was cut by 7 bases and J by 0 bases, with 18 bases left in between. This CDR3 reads CASTRPGGSANYGYTF. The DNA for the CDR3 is TGTGCCAGCACCAGACCTGGGGGCAGCGCTAACTATGGCTACACCTTC.